Listed here are 28 T cell receptor beta chains from one sample, sequenced in a study of monozygotic twins with cystic fibrosis. Assay: immunoSEQ multiplex PCR; the TCRdb copy retains only in-frame clones and omits some. The sample carries 30,000 to 40,000 clones, more than 55% recorded once. Sequenced sample: blood. The origin of the receptors is a girl aged 5-17 years with cystic fibrosis.

The gene calls are TRBV5-5 and TRBJ1-1, with 8 nucleotides matching TRBD1. CDR1 and CDR2 from the germline V gene are SGHKS and YYEKEE (reference sequence). Losses at the gene ends were 1 base for V and 1 base for J; bases not matched to a gene: 6. This CDR3 comprises 16 residues. The CDR3 DNA reads TGTGCCAGCAGCTTGACCAGGACAGGGAGGAACACTGAAGCTTTCTTT. Amino acid sequence: CASSLTRTGRNTEAFF.

This clone has just one count. DNA for the CDR3: TGTGCCAGCAGCTTAATTTCGTCCGGGGGGTACAATGGCTACACCTTC. Translated: CASSLISSGGYNGYTF. The V gene is TRBV7-2, the J gene TRBJ1-2, with D possibly matching TRBD1 (5 bases). Looked up from germline, CDR1 is SGHTA and CDR2 is FQGNSA. CDR3 length: 16 residues. V lost 2 bases to trimming and J lost 6 bases, with 19 bases between them. The variable domain in full, with the rest retrieved from reference TRBV7-2 and TRBJ1-2, is GAGVSQSPSNKVTEKGKDVELRCDPISGHTALYWYRQSLGQGLEFLIYFQGNSAPDKSGLPSDRFSAERTGGSVSTLTIQRTQQEDSAVYLCASSLISSGGYNGYTFGSGTRLTVV.

This clone was seen a handful of times. This chain joins TRBV4-3 and TRBJ1-5; the match to TRBD1 covers 7 bases. Per the germline V gene, CDR1 is LGHNA and CDR2 is YSLEER. Trimming took 1 base from V and 5 from J; bases not matched to a gene: 2. There are 14 residues in the CDR3. CDR3: CASSQAQGDQPQHF. The CDR3 DNA sequence: TGCGCCAGCAGCCAAGCTCAGGGGGATCAGCCCCAGCATTTT.

In DNA, the CDR3 is TGCGCCAGCAGCGGCGGGACAGGGGGGCTCGGCACAGATACGCAGTATTTT. As protein: CASSGGTGGLGTDTQYF. The chain combines TRBV5-1 with TRBJ2-3, with 11 bases lining up with TRBD1. CDR1 is SGHRS and CDR2 is YFSETQ in the germline V gene. The CDR3 consists of 17 residues. V lost 4 bases and J lost 1; bases outside the gene matches: 8.

Here the CDR3 reads CAWSLTGLAGGPFTGELFF. Written as DNA, the CDR3 is TGTGCCTGGAGCCTTACTGGACTAGCGGGAGGGCCGTTCACCGGGGAGCTGTTTTTT. The rearrangement uses TRBV30 and TRBJ2-2, with 15 nucleotides matching TRBD2. Germline V lookup: CDR1 GTSNPN, CDR2 SVGIG (reference sequence). The CDR3 spans 19 residues. The trim removed 3 bases at V and 4 bases at J, leaving 12 bases unmatched.

This sequence joins TRBV5-1 and TRBJ2-3; 7 bases fit TRBD1. J was trimmed by 0 bases and V by 3 bases; bases with no gene match: 1. Germline V gene sequence: CDR1 SGHRS, CDR2 YFSETQ. The CDR3 totals 14 residues. DNA for the CDR3: TGCGCCAGCAGCTCACAGGGGAGCACAGATACGCAGTATTTT. The encoded protein is CASSSQGSTDTQYF.

This clone has just one count. The J gene is TRBJ2-7, the V gene TRBV20-1; D remains ambiguous. The CDR3 is 11 amino acids. The V gene's germline CDR1 is DFQATT and CDR2 SNEGSKA (reference sequence). With 2 bases removed from V and 3 bases from J, the gap between germline ends came to 5 bases. The CDR3 protein is CSARLVYEQYV. The CDR3 coding sequence is TGCAGTGCTAGATTAGTCTACGAGCAGTACGTC.

The CDR3 region is CASSLRGANEKLFF. For the CDR3, the DNA is TGTGCCAGCAGTCTCAGGGGCGCGAATGAAAAACTGTTTTTT. The V call is TRBV27, the J call TRBJ1-4; tentatively, D is TRBD1 (6 bases). V shed 5 bases and J shed 5 bases, with 12 bases lying between them. The CDR3 is made up of 14 amino acids. Per germline, CDR1 MNHEY and CDR2 SMNVEV (reference sequence).

Only a few counts were recorded for this clone. The chain links TRBV28 to TRBJ1-1; tentative D call: TRBD1 (5 bases). Trimming pared 3 bases from V and 11 bases from J, leaving 13 bases between. The CDR3 totals 12 residues. Germline CDR1 reads MDHEN; CDR2 reads SYDVKM. The CDR3 region is CASSLQGERAFF. CDR3 DNA sequence: TGTGCCAGCAGTTTGCAGGGCGAACGCGCTTTCTTT.

The CDR3 reads CASSPSSRSSYNEQFF. DNA of the CDR3: TGTGCCAGCAGCCCTTCATCAAGGAGCTCCTACAATGAGCAGTTCTTC. This rearrangement joins TRBV9 to TRBJ2-1; D uncertain. The germline CDR1 and CDR2 sequences are SGDLS and YYNGEE. The V gene lost 4 bases and the J gene lost 0 bases, with 14 bases spanning the gap. The CDR3 is 16 residues long.

V and J are TRBV7-2 and TRBJ2-7, with TRBD2 identical over 7 bases. Germline-derived CDR1 and CDR2 are SGHTA and FQGNSA. J lost 4 bases, V lost 1 base, and 4 bases had no gene match. The length of the CDR3 is 14 residues. CDR3 sequence (DNA): TGTGCCAGCAGCTTAGGAAGAGCGGGGTACGAGCAGTACTTC. It specifies CASSLGRAGYEQYF.

This chain joins TRBV7-9 and TRBJ2-7, with a tentative D call TRBD2 (6 bases). V lost 4 bases to trimming and J lost 0 bases, with 16 bases between them. The CDR3 runs 16 residues. Germline V gene data show CDR1 as SEHNR and CDR2 as FQNEAQ (reference sequence). The CDR3 loop reads CASSSTGGNFSYEQYF. CDR3 nucleotide sequence: TGTGCCAGCAGCTCGACTGGGGGGAACTTCTCCTACGAGCAGTACTTC.

CDR3 region: CASTRSFRDRTGGYTF. CDR3 DNA sequence: TGTGCCAGCACCCGAAGTTTTAGGGACCGCACGGGGGGCTACACCTTC. This chain connects TRBV27 to TRBJ1-2, with D possibly being TRBD1 (5 bases). Germline V gene sequence: CDR1 MNHEY, CDR2 SMNVEV (reference sequence). The CDR3 runs 16 residues. V shed 7 bases and J shed 8 bases, with 26 bases lying between them.

V usage is TRBV7-9 and J usage is TRBJ2-1, with a possible D match to TRBD2 (5 bases). The CDR3 consists of 15 residues. The ends were cut back, 5 bases at V and 8 bases at J, with 19 bases in the middle. Germline V gene data show CDR1 as SEHNR and CDR2 as FQNEAQ (reference sequence). The CDR3: CASSQEELGDDEQFF. CDR3 nucleotide sequence: TGTGCCAGCAGCCAGGAGGAACTAGGTGATGATGAGCAGTTCTTC.

The chain employs TRBV6-5 and TRBJ2-1, with D unresolved. Germline V gives CDR1 MNHEY, CDR2 SVGAGI. Trimming removed 0 bases at V and 3 bases at J, with 6 bases between. CDR3 length: 14 amino acids. CDR3 sequence: CASSYSMGYNEQFF. CDR3 nucleotides: TGTGCCAGCAGTTACTCGATGGGCTACAATGAGCAGTTCTTC.

The V and J genes are TRBV25-1 and TRBJ1-4, with 7 positions matching TRBD1. CDR3 size: 17 residues. Losses at the gene ends were 3 bases for V and 5 bases for J; bases not matched to a gene: 12. The V gene's germline CDR1 is MGHDK and CDR2 SYGVNS. The CDR3 DNA sequence: TGTGCCAGCAGTGACCTAAGACAGGGTTCGGCGAATGAAAAACTGTTTTTT. Translating it yields CASSDLRQGSANEKLFF.

The rearrangement links TRBV5-1 to TRBJ2-2, with a weak D call TRBD1 (6 bases). Per germline, CDR1 SGHRS and CDR2 YFSETQ. The CDR3 spans 14 residues. V lost 7 bases to trimming and J lost 0 bases, with 10 bases between them. CDR3: CASQGTTNTGELFF. CDR3 DNA sequence: TGCGCCAGCCAGGGGACCACGAACACCGGGGAGCTGTTTTTT. The entire variable domain, with the rest obtained from reference TRBV5-1 and TRBJ2-2, is as follows: KAGVTQTPRYLIKTRGQQVTLSCSPISGHRSVSWYQQTPGQGLQFLFEYFSETQRNKGNFPGRFSGRQFSNSRSEMNVSTLELGDSALYLCASQGTTNTGELFFGEGSRLTVL.

The J gene is TRBJ1-1, the V gene TRBV7-2; no reliable D call. Germline CDR1 SGHTA, CDR2 FQGNSA. V was pared by 0 bases and J by 4 bases, with 15 bases between. This CDR3 is built from 16 residues. The CDR3 here is CASSLARDLGSTEAFF. DNA of the CDR3: TGTGCCAGCAGCTTAGCGCGGGATTTGGGGTCCACTGAAGCTTTCTTT.

V is TRBV28 and J is TRBJ1-4; D is undetermined. This CDR3 contains 16 residues. The V gene lost 5 bases and the J gene lost 8 bases, with 21 bases spanning the gap. The germline gives CDR1 MDHEN, CDR2 SYDVKM. The CDR3 protein is CASSLRNYGRGEKLFF. DNA of the CDR3: TGTGCCAGCAGTCTCCGGAACTATGGACGTGGAGAAAAACTGTTTTTT.

The rearrangement uses TRBV4-3 and TRBJ2-7; 8 bases line up with TRBD2. Germline CDR1 LGHNA, CDR2 YSLEER. This CDR3 contains 17 residues. With V trimmed by 0 bases and J by 3 bases, 10 bases remained unmatched. CDR3 sequence: CASSQDTGGGNSYEQYF. CDR3 nucleotide sequence: TGCGCCAGCAGCCAAGATACCGGGGGGGGAAACAGCTACGAGCAGTACTTC.

The CDR3 DNA follows: TGTGCCAGCAGTGAGAATCTGGGCAGCGGGGATGAAAAACTGTTTTTT. Encoded protein: CASSENLGSGDEKLFF. This chain links TRBV6-1 with TRBJ1-4; D is ambiguous. This CDR3 has 16 amino acids. V gave up 3 bases and J gave up 6 bases, with 17 bases separating them. CDR1 is MNHNS and CDR2 is SASEGT in the germline V gene.

V usage is TRBV18 and J usage is TRBJ1-4; possible D gene TRBD1, 5 bases. This CDR3 has 15 residues. V lost 4 bases, J lost 3 bases, and 12 bases lay in between. Germline CDR1 and CDR2: KGHSH and LQKENI. CDR3 region: CASSLPGQSNEKLFF. The CDR3 nucleotides read TGTGCCAGCTCACTACCAGGGCAATCTAATGAAAAACTGTTTTTT.

The chain employs TRBV4-3 and TRBJ2-3, with D hard to call. The V gene lost 4 bases and the J gene lost 4 bases, with 12 bases spanning the gap. This CDR3 is built from 14 residues. Germline V lookup: CDR1 LGHNA, CDR2 YSLEER. The DNA for the CDR3 is TGCGCCAGCAGCCCCACCGGCCGGCCAGATACGCAGTATTTT. Amino acid sequence: CASSPTGRPDTQYF.

The rearrangement links TRBV7-9 to TRBJ1-1; D call uncertain. This CDR3 region has 12 residues. V was trimmed by 5 bases and J by 8 bases, leaving 12 bases between them. Germline assignment: CDR1 SEHNR and CDR2 FQNEAQ (reference sequence). CDR3 coding DNA: TGTGCCAGCAGCCCCCCTGAGAGAGAAGCTTTCTTT. As protein: CASSPPEREAFF.

This clone was counted a few times. This chain connects TRBV5-1 to TRBJ2-1; the D is unclear. Trimming removed 4 bases from V and 5 bases from J, with 7 bases in between. Germline loops: CDR1 SGHRS, CDR2 YFSETQ. This CDR3 spans 12 amino acids. CDR3: CASSRSDNEQFF. The CDR3 DNA is TGCGCCAGCAGCAGGTCAGACAATGAGCAGTTCTTC.

This clone was observed a few times. V is TRBV5-5 and J is TRBJ1-2; no firm D call. CDR3 length: 11 amino acids. V was clipped by 8 bases and J by 4 bases, with 9 bases between them. Germline V gene data show CDR1 as SGHKS and CDR2 as YYEKEE (reference sequence). DNA of the CDR3: TGTGCCAGGAGTATACTCTATGGCTACACCTTC. It encodes CARSILYGYTF.

This clone was seen more than once but under ten times. This sequence joins TRBV10-1 and TRBJ1-2; TRBD1 matches 7 bases. Trimming removed 8 bases from V and 2 bases from J; junction bases left unmatched: 5. This CDR3 spans 13 amino acids. The germline gives CDR1 WNHNN, CDR2 SYGVQD (reference sequence). The CDR3 reads CASLDRVNYGYTF. The CDR3 DNA reads TGCGCCAGCCTCGACAGGGTAAACTATGGCTACACCTTC.

This chain connects TRBV18 to TRBJ2-1; D perhaps matches TRBD2 (6 bases). V was trimmed by 4 bases and J by 4 bases, leaving 14 bases between them. There are 15 residues in the CDR3. From germline, CDR1 is KGHSH and CDR2 LQKENI. The CDR3 nucleotides read TGTGCCAGCTCACTGAGCGGGTTCGAATACAATGAGCAGTTCTTC. It encodes CASSLSGFEYNEQFF. Variable domain in full (rest from reference TRBV18 and TRBJ2-1): NAGVMQNPRHLVRRRGQEARLRCSPMKGHSHVYWYRQLPEEGLKFMVYLQKENIIDESGMPKERFSAEFPKEGPSILRIQQVVRGDSAAYFCASSLSGFEYNEQFFGPGTRLTVL.